The present entry profiles one T cell receptor beta chain with its context. The target antigen is unknown. Each donor was a Caucasian adult residing in Nashville, Tennessee. V lost 4 bases and J lost 2; bases outside the gene matches: 7. The CDR3 totals 16 residues. Germline CDR1 reads MRHNA; CDR2 reads SNTAGT. The deep-level immunoSEQ assay was used. The assay was immunoSEQ multiplex PCR, and TCRdb's table has in-frame clones only and misses some. The table shows 950,000 to 1,100,000 clones, with about 75% occurring only once. This specimen comes from a study of shared clonotypes between healthy human individuals. Study-wide results and limits: An anticipated effect of sequencing depth on clonotype sharing among donors was recognized. Approximately 4.5% was the fraction of naive CD4 clonotypes found shared across a few donors.

The TCR was taken from a man between 18 and 35 years old in good health. The material sequenced was memory CD4+ T cells sorted from blood. Subset indicated: CD45RA-negative fraction. V is TRBV6-4 and J is TRBJ2-3, with 9 bases that match TRBD2. The chain's CDR3 is CASSALASGNTDTQYF. CDR3 sequence (DNA): TGTGCCAGCAGTGCCCTGGCTAGCGGGAACACAGATACGCAGTATTTT.